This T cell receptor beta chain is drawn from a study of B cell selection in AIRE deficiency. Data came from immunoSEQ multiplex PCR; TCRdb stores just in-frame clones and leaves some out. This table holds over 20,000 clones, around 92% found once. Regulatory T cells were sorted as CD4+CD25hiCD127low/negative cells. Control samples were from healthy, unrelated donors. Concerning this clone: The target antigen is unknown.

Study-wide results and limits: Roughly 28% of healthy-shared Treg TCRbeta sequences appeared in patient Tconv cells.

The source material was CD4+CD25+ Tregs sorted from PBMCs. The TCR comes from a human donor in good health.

CDR3 in amino acids: CASSESDTQYF. DNA of the CDR3: TGTGCCAGCAGTGAGTCAGATACGCAGTATTTT. The chain recombines TRBV6-6 with TRBJ2-3; no reliable D call. V lost 5 bases and J lost 4, with 4 bases in between. The CDR3 runs 11 residues. CDR1 and CDR2 (germline): MNHNY, SVGAGI (reference sequence).